This T cell receptor (beta chain) was identified in a study of T cells after yellow fever vaccination. Study-wide points: Faster peaking, at day 5 versus 15, marked a secondary response that was weaker.

Worth noting for this clonotype: Its antigen is currently unknown.

Template switching by 5'RACE produced TCR cDNA, adding a universal primer site and UMIs. TCRdb re-derived calls from the 5' RACE reads in MiXCR, one entry per CDR3 protein. The table includes 550,000 or so distinct CDR3 sequences, 15% to 20% detected once. This CDR3 region has 12 residues. V lost 6 bases and J lost 0; bases outside the gene matches: 2. Germline assignment: CDR1 SQVTM and CDR2 ANQGSEA. The sequence was obtained from a man aged 25-45 years who received the YFV17D yellow fever vaccine. The chain combines TRBV29-1 with TRBJ2-7; 7 bases map to TRBD2. The source material was PBMCs, sampled 15 days after the yellow fever booster vaccination. The CDR3 DNA reads as TGCAGCGTCGAGCGGGACTCCTACGAGCAGTACTTC. It codes for CSVERDSYEQYF.